This T cell receptor beta chain was sequenced in a study of cytomegalovirus exposure and HLA in healthy donors (TCRdb year 2017). For the study in its entirety: A later analysis indicated that the 120 validation repertoires were generated on the platform also employed for the roughly 730 repertoires of the first cohort. The study combined high-throughput TCR immunosequencing, statistical association of individual TCRs with disease status, and machine learning to predict cytomegalovirus infection status. The study aimed to test whether cataloging public T cell receptors could reveal signatures of past pathogen exposure. Along with the approximately 650-subject first cohort, a separate validation cohort of roughly 110 different subjects was used. What the study reported, not specific to this receptor: According to the authors, the approach could potentially be generalized to other disease states and immunological phenotypes. The validation cohort had no HLA typing available for a later analysis, so co-occurrence within that cohort was assessed over all 130 or so repertoires. Across donors, most TCR sequences were observed very rarely, whereas some public TCRs were present in many individuals. The classifier was reported to diagnose cytomegalovirus status with high specificity and sensitivity in both the original cohort and the validation cohort. In a later analysis, TCRs clustered in the first cohort were found to also tend to co-occur in the roughly 130 validation repertoires, with 90% to 95% of cluster scores above 0. In vitro tests confirmed that a few of the cytomegalovirus-associated TCR beta chains recognize cytomegalovirus antigens. The study listed approximately 150 TCR beta chains as associated with cytomegalovirus.

Donors formed part of the validation cohort, which comprised over a hundred subjects and was distinct from the first cohort of roughly 600 subjects. The library was produced with the immunoSEQ multiplex PCR assay. Turning to the authors' computational methods: A statistical classification framework was developed to diagnose cytomegalovirus status using the catalog of TCR beta chain sequences. The immuneACCESS repertoire file appears here via TCRdb, limited to in-frame rearrangements. These files lack a portion of the clones; in checked studies, under half of the deficit traces to unresolved V genes, and the cause of the others is not known. That table gives V, J and clone size, and the DNA gave D and trimming. The sample table shows about 330,000 clones, and about 85% are seen once. The ten top clones hold approximately 1% of the sample. V and J lose 3 bases and 2 bases, and a span of 14 bases separates them. There are 15 amino acids in the CDR3, from cysteine to phenylalanine inclusive. Left in the record is the CDR3 DNA by itself, 45 bases read in frame from the first base. For CDR1 and CDR2, the germline V gene lists LGHNA and YNFKEQ.

As regards this clone: The antigen this receptor binds is unknown. Base qualities were left out, and no much larger clone turns up one base away.

In this chain, TRBV4-2 is recombined with TRBJ2-7; a tentative D match to TRBD1 spans 6 bases. This receptor was taken from a woman aged 25-40 years in good health and CMV-seropositive. Sequenced material: PBMCs. CDR3 protein: CASSQATDSTYEQYF. Here is the DNA: TGTGCCAGCAGCCAGGCCACGGACAGTACCTACGAGCAGTACTTC.